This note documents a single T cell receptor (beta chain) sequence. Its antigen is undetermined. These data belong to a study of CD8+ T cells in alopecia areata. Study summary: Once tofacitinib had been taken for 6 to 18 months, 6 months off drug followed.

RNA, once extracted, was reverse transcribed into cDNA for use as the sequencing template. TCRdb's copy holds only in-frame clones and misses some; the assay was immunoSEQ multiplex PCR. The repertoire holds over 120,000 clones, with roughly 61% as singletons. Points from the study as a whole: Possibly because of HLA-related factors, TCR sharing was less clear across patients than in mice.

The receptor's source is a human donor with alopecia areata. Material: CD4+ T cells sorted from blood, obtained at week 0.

In DNA, the CDR3 is TGCGCCAGCAGCCGCCTGGTGGGGGCTGGGGCCAACGTCCTGACTTTC. This translates into CASSRLVGAGANVLTF. The rearrangement links TRBV4-1 to TRBJ2-6; D is tentatively TRBD1 or TRBD2 (5 bases each). Trimming left V 4 bases short and J 2 bases short, with 12 bases between. Germline loops: CDR1 MGHRA, CDR2 YSYEKL. The CDR3 totals 16 residues.